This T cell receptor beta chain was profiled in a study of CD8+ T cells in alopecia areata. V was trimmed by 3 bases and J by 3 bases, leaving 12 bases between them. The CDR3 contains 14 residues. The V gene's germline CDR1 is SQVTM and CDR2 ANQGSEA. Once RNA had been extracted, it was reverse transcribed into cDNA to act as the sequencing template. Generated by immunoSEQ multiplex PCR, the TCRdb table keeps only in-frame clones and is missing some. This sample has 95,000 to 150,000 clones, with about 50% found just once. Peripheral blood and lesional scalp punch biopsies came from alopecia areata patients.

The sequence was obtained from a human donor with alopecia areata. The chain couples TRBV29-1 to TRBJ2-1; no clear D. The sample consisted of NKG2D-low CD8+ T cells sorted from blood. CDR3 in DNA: TGCAGCGTTGATCTGAGTCCCGGCTACAATGAGCAGTTCTTC. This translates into CSVDLSPGYNEQFF.